The clone carrying this T cell receptor (beta chain) was counted ten times or more. What it binds is not known. The entry originates in a study of blood T cells in healthy people across ages. Overall study context: Per every two T cells, about one barcoded beta molecule was captured by template switching. Study-wide results and caveats: There was no known CMV status for donors, so expanded clonotype changes were possibly confounded.

The use of a sample-barcoded 5' primer and a J-beta primer mix characterized a second PCR of about 7 to 12 cycles. TCRdb used MiXCR to reprocess the 5' RACE reads, holding one entry per CDR3 protein. The top ten hold roughly 17% of the sample, which has hundreds of thousands of distinct CDR3 sequences, more than 25% seen once. The germline V and J ends were trimmed by 3 bases and 2 bases, with 11 bases remaining between them. The CDR3 contains 16 residues. CDR1 is MNHEY, CDR2 SMNVEV, per germline (reference sequence). Sequences were obtained from blood. J is TRBJ2-6 and V is TRBV27, with a weak D call TRBD1 (7 bases). This clonotype was sampled from a woman aged 80 or older in good health. The CDR3: CASSFGRGAGANVLTF. CDR3 sequence (DNA): TGTGCCAGCAGTTTCGGCAGGGGGGCTGGGGCCAACGTCCTGACTTTC.